The sequence of this T cell receptor (beta chain) was determined in a study of blood T cell repertoires in COVID-19. Libraries were prepared by immunoSEQ multiplex PCR; TCRdb keeps only in-frame clonotypes and omits some of them. The repertoire holds 150,000 or so clones, with 65% to 90% as singletons. The TCR comes from a man between 60 and 70 years old with acute or convalescent COVID-19. Material: peripheral blood.

CDR3 sequence: CATSSDPGSGNTIYF. CDR3 bases: TGTGCCACCAGCAGCGACCCAGGGTCTGGAAACACCATATATTTT. The chain recombines TRBV15 with TRBJ1-3; D is possibly TRBD1 (5 bases). This CDR3 comprises 15 residues. The germline CDR1 and CDR2 sequences are LNHNV and YYDKDF (reference sequence). V gave up 3 bases and J gave up 1 base, with 10 bases separating them.